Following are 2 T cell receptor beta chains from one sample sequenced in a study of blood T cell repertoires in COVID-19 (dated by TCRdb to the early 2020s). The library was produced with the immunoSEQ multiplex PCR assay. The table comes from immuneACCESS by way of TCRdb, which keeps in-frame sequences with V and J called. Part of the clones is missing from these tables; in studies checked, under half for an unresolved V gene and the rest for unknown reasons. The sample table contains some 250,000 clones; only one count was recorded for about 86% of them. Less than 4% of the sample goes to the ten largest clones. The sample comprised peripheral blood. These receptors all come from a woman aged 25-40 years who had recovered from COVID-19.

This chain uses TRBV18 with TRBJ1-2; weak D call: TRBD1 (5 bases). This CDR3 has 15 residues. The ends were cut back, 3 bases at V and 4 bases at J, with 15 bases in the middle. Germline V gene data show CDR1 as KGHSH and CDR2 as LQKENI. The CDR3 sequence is CASSPGTRVLYGYTF. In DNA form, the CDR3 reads TGTGCCAGCTCACCCGGGACTCGGGTTCTCTATGGCTACACCTTC. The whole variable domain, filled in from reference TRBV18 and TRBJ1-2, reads NAGVMQNPRHLVRRRGQEARLRCSPMKGHSHVYWYRQLPEEGLKFMVYLQKENIIDESGMPKERFSAEFPKEGPSILRIQQVVRGDSAAYFCASSPGTRVLYGYTFGSGTRLTVV.

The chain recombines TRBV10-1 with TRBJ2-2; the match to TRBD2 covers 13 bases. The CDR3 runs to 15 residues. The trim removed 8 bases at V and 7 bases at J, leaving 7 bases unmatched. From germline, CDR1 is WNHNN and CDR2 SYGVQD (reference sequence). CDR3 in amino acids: CASSGTSGDGGELFF. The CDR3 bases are TGCGCCAGCTCCGGGACTAGCGGGGACGGCGGGGAGCTGTTTTTT.